The clone carrying this TCR beta chain has only a few counts. Its antigen is undetermined. This CDR3 region has 17 residues. J gave up 6 bases and V 6 bases, and 16 bases lay outside the gene matches. The germline CDR1 and CDR2 sequences are SGDLS and YYNGEE. This sample is part of a study of radiation and T cells in renal cell carcinoma. Whole-study results and caveats: In blood, top tumor clones expanded by 2 weeks, shrinking by 4.

Sequencing was performed with immunoSEQ multiplex PCR; in TCRdb, only in-frame clones are kept and a portion is missing. The sample carries 60,000 or so clones, about 80% recorded once. The time point here: blood 4 weeks post-SBRT, at nephrectomy. Treatment given: 15 Gy SBRT to primary tumor, nephrectomy 4 weeks later. The patient's renal cell carcinoma had clear cell pathology. The input for sequencing was blood, taken from a patient whose treatment included radiotherapy and nephrectomy. The receptor comes from a man aged 55 to 70 with renal cell carcinoma. V usage is TRBV9 and J usage is TRBJ1-1; 11 nucleotides align to TRBD1. CDR3 nucleotide sequence: TGTGCCAGCAACGCCCTTCCCCGGACAGGGGGCAGGGCTGAAGCTTTCTTT. Its protein product is CASNALPRTGGRAEAFF.